This entry describes one T cell receptor (beta chain). Its recognized antigen is unknown. No much larger clone exists at a distance of one base, and base qualities are not known. To prepare the library, the immunoSEQ multiplex PCR assay was applied. TCR beta CDR3 sequencing was performed on DNA from the cultured, isolated CD4+ T cells. From the authors' description of their analysis: Non-productive TCR sequences were discarded, and reads were trimmed to the CDR3 region, with only CDR3s of 7 or more amino acids retained. The MANAFEST web app was used to identify antigen-specific clonotypes by comparing expansion in peptide wells with expansion in reference cultures. To count as positive, a clone had to show expansion at FDR<0.05 compared with the reference and with all other wells, an odds ratio above 5, and a frequency above 0.1% in two replicate wells. A clonotype was called cross-reactive if it was significantly expanded both in SARS-CoV-2 spike wells and in at least one common cold coronavirus spike condition. CDR3 similarity was assessed by Levenshtein distance using the stringdist R package, and unrooted trees were constructed with ape in R 3.6.1. Entries here come from immuneACCESS through TCRdb and include only in-frame sequences with V and J called. Some clones fail to appear in such tables; in the studies checked, an unresolved V gene covers under half of the shortfall, and the cause of the remainder is unknown. The V and J calls and the clone size are those of that table, but D and trimming were determined from the DNA. The sample table holds tens of thousands of clones, of which roughly four fifths were seen once. The biggest ten clones account for about 2.3% of the sample.

The germline V gene encodes CDR1 SNHLY and CDR2 FYNNEI. The CDR3, cysteine through phenylalanine, is 14 amino acids long. Of all the DNA, just the CDR3 is kept, 42 bases in frame from base 1. Trimming accounts for 4 bases at V and 2 bases at J, while the number of junction bases matched to no gene is 4. After around eleven days of culture, CD4+ T cells were isolated with the EasySep CD4+ T cell isolation kit. Each participant got two doses of an mRNA SARS-CoV-2 vaccine, either BNT162b2 or mRNA-1273. The absence of prior SARS-CoV-2 infection in healthy vaccine recipients was confirmed by negative nucleocapsid antibodies before and after vaccination. On days 3 and 7, half of the culture medium was replaced with fresh IL-2-containing medium. Unless otherwise noted, each peptide stimulation condition was cultured in triplicate wells. Using Ficoll-Paque Plus gradient centrifugation, PBMC were separated from whole blood and then either used fresh or cryopreserved at -140C. The QIAamp micro DNA kit was used to extract genomic DNA from the cultured CD4+ T cells.

This sample is part of a study of vaccination effects on CD4 cells after COVID-19 (dated by TCRdb to the early 2020s). About the study as a whole: To identify antigen-specific CD4+ T cell clonotypes by their expansion, the ViraFEST assay first stimulated PBMC with viral peptide pools and then applied TCR sequencing. Across the study, the median time from the second dose to post-vaccine sampling was 72 days (range 14 to 241). Roughly 2 million PBMC per well were cultured in IMDM with roughly 5% human AB serum, 10 IU/ml IL-2 and gentamicin, plus 10 ug/ml peptides. In both COVID-19 convalescent patients and infection-naive vaccine recipients, the study compared SARS-CoV-2 spike-specific CD4+ TCR repertoires from before mRNA vaccination with those from after it. The full study included 9 to 10 COVID-19 convalescent patients and several SARS-CoV-2-naive healthy vaccine recipients. Cultures from other donors in the study were sequenced with the Oncomine TCR Beta short-read assay on an Illumina iSeq 100. General study outcomes and caveats: The study was limited by a small number of convalescent patients and lacked early post-infection timepoints. Among healthy vaccine recipients, nearly all vaccine-induced clones were SARS-CoV-2 mono-reactive, and just 1 of 255 was cross-reactive with common cold coronaviruses. Both infection-induced and vaccine-induced clones contracted markedly at late post-vaccination timepoints, which is consistent with waning T cell responses.

The source is a human donor who received a COVID-19 vaccine. The sequenced sample was CD4+ T cells from PBMCs cultured without peptide, obtained after COVID-19 vaccination. This chain joins TRBV2 to TRBJ1-2; TRBD1 agrees with 7 junctional bases. CDR3 reads: CASSVRGQNYGYTF. In nucleotide form, the sequence is TGTGCCAGCAGTGTAAGGGGACAGAACTATGGCTACACCTTC.